Listed below are T cell receptor beta chains from one sample, sequenced in a study of cytomegalovirus exposure and HLA in healthy donors. Assay: immunoSEQ multiplex PCR; the TCRdb copy retains only in-frame clones and omits some. The sample consists of 65,000 to 95,000 clones, around 80% of them appearing once. Specimen: PBMCs. These receptors all come from a male donor in good health and CMV-seropositive. The CDR3 runs from the conserved cysteine through the conserved F or W. A D gene is named only where the DNA matches it firmly. For some rows the clone size is stated as once, few or many, or as a class when expanded; others skip it.

V gene	J gene	clone size	D gene	CDR3 protein	CDR3 DNA
TRBV5-1	TRBJ1-1	few	NA	CASSLAGSNTEAFF	TGCGCCAGCAGCTTGGCGGGGAGCAACACTGAAGCTTTCTTT
TRBV10-1	TRBJ2-7	NA	TRBD1	CASSDIGQGAFYEQYF	TGCGCCAGCAGTGATATTGGACAGGGGGCTTTCTACGAGCAGTACTTC
TRBV7-9	TRBJ1-2	few	TRBD1	CASSDALTGAGYTF	TGTGCCAGCAGCGACGCCCTAACAGGGGCCGGCTACACCTTC
TRBV25-1	TRBJ2-3	NA	TRBD2	CASSPGLAGAGDTQYF	TGTGCCAGCAGTCCGGGACTAGCGGGAGCAGGAGATACGCAGTATTTT
TRBV14	TRBJ1-2	NA	NA	CASSQWKGRNYGYTF	TGTGCCAGCAGCCAATGGAAGGGGCGGAACTATGGCTACACCTTC
TRBV6-5	TRBJ2-7	NA	NA	CASSYSSQAITKQYF	TGTGCCAGCAGTTACTCGTCACAGGCGATTACGAAACAGTACTTC
TRBV7-2	TRBJ2-6	NA	NA	CASSLNAASGANVLTF	TGTGCCAGCAGCTTAAATGCGGCTTCTGGGGCCAACGTCCTGACTTTC
TRBV7-9	TRBJ2-1	NA	TRBD2	CASRDLAGGPDEQFF	TGTGCCAGCAGAGATCTAGCGGGAGGGCCAGATGAGCAGTTCTTC
TRBV4-1	TRBJ2-1	many	NA	CASSQGGREFF	TGCGCCAGCAGCCAAGGAGGCAGGGAGTTCTTC
TRBV6-5	TRBJ2-7	few	TRBD1	CASRPGTDYEQYF	TGTGCCAGCAGACCCGGGACAGACTACGAGCAGTACTTC
TRBV5-1	TRBJ2-1	NA	TRBD2	CASSPTSGPNNEQFF	TGCGCCAGCAGCCCGACTAGCGGGCCGAACAATGAGCAGTTCTTC
TRBV7-9	TRBJ2-2	few	TRBD1	CASSSTGVGELFF	TGTGCCAGCAGCTCCACAGGGGTCGGGGAGCTGTTTTTT
TRBV19	TRBJ2-1	NA	TRBD2	CASSYRDYLNEQFF	TGTGCCAGTAGTTACCGGGACTATCTCAATGAGCAGTTCTTC
TRBV7-9	TRBJ2-7	NA	NA	CASSLSSQSYEQYF	TGTGCCAGCAGCTTAAGTTCCCAGTCCTACGAGCAGTACTTC
TRBV5-5	TRBJ1-1	NA	NA	CASSIQEKNTEAFF	TGTGCCAGCAGCATACAGGAGAAGAACACTGAAGCTTTCTTT
TRBV28	TRBJ1-5	NA	TRBD1	CASSFWTGIRQPQHF	TGTGCCAGCAGTTTTTGGACAGGTATTAGGCAGCCCCAGCATTTT
TRBV25-1	TRBJ2-5	NA	TRBD2	CATNPGLAGGETQYF	TGTGCCACCAACCCGGGACTAGCGGGAGGAGAGACCCAGTACTTC
TRBV2	TRBJ2-7	NA	TRBD2	CASSEGAGVYEQYF	TGTGCCAGCAGTGAAGGAGCGGGAGTGTACGAGCAGTACTTC
TRBV7-8	TRBJ2-7	once	NA	CASTKGDSYEQYF	TGTGCCAGTACGAAAGGGGATTCCTACGAGCAGTACTTC
TRBV19	TRBJ2-7	NA	NA	CASSIVAETYEQYF	TGTGCCAGTAGTATAGTAGCGGAAACCTACGAGCAGTACTTC
TRBV7-6	TRBJ1-1	few	NA	CASKLTGNTEAFF	TGTGCCAGCAAGCTCACGGGGAACACTGAAGCTTTCTTT
TRBV15	TRBJ2-2	NA	NA	CATSRRDSFGGELFF	TGTGCCACCAGCAGACGGGACTCCTTCGGCGGGGAGCTGTTTTTT
TRBV7-3	TRBJ2-6	NA	NA	CASSARVQGGTLSGANVLTF	TGTGCCAGCAGCGCCCGCGTACAGGGGGGGACGCTCTCTGGGGCCAACGTCCTGACTTTC
TRBV5-1	TRBJ1-2	once	TRBD1	CASSLEFGTAQNLHF	TGCGCCAGCAGCTTGGAGTTTGGGACAGCGCAAAACTTACACTTC
TRBV6-1	TRBJ2-1	NA	NA	CASPSNQDFYNEQFF	TGTGCCAGCCCCTCCAACCAGGATTTCTACAATGAGCAGTTCTTC
TRBV28	TRBJ2-3	NA	TRBD2	CASSPGLAVPTDTQYF	TGTGCCAGCAGTCCAGGACTAGCGGTACCCACAGATACGCAGTATTTT
TRBV7-3	TRBJ2-2	NA	NA	CASSSGLQTGELFF	TGTGCCAGCAGCTCGGGACTTCAAACCGGGGAGCTGTTTTTT
TRBV6-1	TRBJ2-1	NA	NA	CASSDWRPSEFF	TGTGCCAGCAGTGACTGGAGGCCATCGGAGTTCTTC
TRBV6-1	TRBJ1-5	NA	TRBD1	CASSGTGPSNQPQHF	TGTGCCAGCAGTGGGACAGGGCCGAGCAATCAGCCCCAGCATTTT
TRBV15	TRBJ1-5	once	NA	CATSGGRVNQPQHF	TGTGCCACCAGCGGTGGCCGGGTAAATCAGCCCCAGCATTTT
TRBV7-6	TRBJ2-7	NA	NA	CASSGSSRVFYEQYF	TGTGCCAGCAGCGGGAGCAGCCGGGTCTTCTACGAGCAGTACTTC